This TCR beta chain was identified in a study of OX40 agonist ivuxolimab in advanced cancers. Study-level information: Antecedent anti-PD-1, anti-PD-L1 or anti-CTLA-4 therapy was permissible, with around 41% having received some.

Notes on this clone: Its antigen is not known.

TCRdb's table, derived via immunoSEQ multiplex PCR, lists solely in-frame clones and lacks some. The profile covers fewer than 100,000 clones, with about 80% appearing a single time and over 1.1% taken by the ten largest. Germline values: CDR1 ENHRY, CDR2 SYGVKD. Deletions cut 3 bases from V and 0 bases from J, with 6 bases between. CDR3 length: 14 amino acids. General study results and limits: The expanded peripheral T cells' antigen specificity was not determined.

The chain joins TRBV10-3 to TRBJ2-4; D uncertain. Sequences were derived from CD4+ or CD8+ T cells sorted from blood, sampled in a trial of the OX40 agonist ivuxolimab. This clonotype was obtained from an adult with an advanced solid tumor such as melanoma, head and neck, liver or kidney cancer. CDR3 DNA: TGTGCCATCAGTGATTCTGTAGCCAAAAACATTCAGTACTTC. Translated: CAISDSVAKNIQYF.